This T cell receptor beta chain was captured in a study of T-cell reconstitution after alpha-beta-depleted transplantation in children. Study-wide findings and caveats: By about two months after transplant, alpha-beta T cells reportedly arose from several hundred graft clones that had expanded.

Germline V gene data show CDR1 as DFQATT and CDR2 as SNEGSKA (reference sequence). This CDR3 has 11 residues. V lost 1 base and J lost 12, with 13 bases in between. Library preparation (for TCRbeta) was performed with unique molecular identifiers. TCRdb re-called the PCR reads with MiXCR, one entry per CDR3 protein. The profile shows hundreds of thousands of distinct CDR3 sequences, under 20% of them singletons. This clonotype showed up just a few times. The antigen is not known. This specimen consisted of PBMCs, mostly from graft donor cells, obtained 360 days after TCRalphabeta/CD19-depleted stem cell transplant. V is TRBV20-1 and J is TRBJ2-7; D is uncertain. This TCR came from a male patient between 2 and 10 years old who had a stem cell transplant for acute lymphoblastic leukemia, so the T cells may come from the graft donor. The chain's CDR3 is CSARGTKIPYF. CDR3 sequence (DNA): TGCAGTGCTAGAGGCACAAAAATTCCGTACTTC.